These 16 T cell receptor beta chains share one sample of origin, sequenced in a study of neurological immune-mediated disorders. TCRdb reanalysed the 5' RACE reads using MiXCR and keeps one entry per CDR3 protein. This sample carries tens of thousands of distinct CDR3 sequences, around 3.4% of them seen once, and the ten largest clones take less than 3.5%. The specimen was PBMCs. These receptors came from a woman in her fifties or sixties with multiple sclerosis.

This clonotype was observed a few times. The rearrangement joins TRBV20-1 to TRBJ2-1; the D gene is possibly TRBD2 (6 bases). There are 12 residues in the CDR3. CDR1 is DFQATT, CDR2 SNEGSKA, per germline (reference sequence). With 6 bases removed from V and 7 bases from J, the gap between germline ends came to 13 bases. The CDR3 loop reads CSAIKRVNEQFF. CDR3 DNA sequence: TGCAGTGCGATAAAGCGGGTAAATGAGCAGTTCTTC.

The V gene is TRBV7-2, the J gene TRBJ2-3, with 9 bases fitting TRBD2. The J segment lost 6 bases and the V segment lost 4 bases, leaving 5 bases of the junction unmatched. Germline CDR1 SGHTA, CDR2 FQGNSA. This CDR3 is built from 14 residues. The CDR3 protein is CASSWGTSSDTQYF. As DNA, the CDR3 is TGTGCCAGCAGCTGGGGGACTAGCTCGGATACGCAGTATTTT.

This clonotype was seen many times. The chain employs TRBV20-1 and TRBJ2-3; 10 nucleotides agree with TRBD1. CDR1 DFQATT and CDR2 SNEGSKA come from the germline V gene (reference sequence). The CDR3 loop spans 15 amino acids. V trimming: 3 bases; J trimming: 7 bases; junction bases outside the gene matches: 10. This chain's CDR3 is CSASLGGQGRNTQYF. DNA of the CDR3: TGCAGTGCTAGCTTGGGGGGACAGGGGCGAAATACGCAGTATTTT.

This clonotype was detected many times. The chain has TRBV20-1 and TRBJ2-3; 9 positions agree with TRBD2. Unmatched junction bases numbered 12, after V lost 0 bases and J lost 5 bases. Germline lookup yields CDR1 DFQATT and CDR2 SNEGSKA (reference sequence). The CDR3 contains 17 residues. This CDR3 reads CSARDTAGGPLGDTQYF. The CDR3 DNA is TGCAGTGCTAGAGATACGGCGGGGGGGCCCCTTGGAGATACGCAGTATTTT.

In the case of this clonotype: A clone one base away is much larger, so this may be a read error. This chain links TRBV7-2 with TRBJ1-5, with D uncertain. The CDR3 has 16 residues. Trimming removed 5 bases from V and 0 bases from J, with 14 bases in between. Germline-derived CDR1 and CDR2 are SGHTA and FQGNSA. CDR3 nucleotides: TGTGCCAGCAGCCTACGCCCTCAGTATAGCAATCAGCCCCAGCATTTT. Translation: CASSLRPQYSNQPQHF.

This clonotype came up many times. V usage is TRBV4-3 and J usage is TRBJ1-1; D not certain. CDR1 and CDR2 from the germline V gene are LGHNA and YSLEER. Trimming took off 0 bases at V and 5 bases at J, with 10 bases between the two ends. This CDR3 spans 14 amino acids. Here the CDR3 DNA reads TGCGCCAGCAGCCAAGAGCCCCTTCGGACTGAAGCTTTCTTT. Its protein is CASSQEPLRTEAFF.

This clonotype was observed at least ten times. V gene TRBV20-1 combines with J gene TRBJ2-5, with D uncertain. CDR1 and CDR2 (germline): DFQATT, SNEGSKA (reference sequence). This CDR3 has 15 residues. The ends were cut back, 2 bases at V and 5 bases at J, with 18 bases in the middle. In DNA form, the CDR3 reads TGCAGTGCTAGAACTACCCGACCCCTTCGGGAGACCCAGTACTTC. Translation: CSARTTRPLRETQYF.

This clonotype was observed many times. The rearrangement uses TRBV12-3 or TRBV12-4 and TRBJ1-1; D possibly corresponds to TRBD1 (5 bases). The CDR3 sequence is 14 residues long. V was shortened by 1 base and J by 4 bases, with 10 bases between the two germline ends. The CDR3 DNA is TGTGCCAGCAGTTTAGGGGGGTCAGGCACTGAAGCTTTCTTT. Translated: CASSLGGSGTEAFF.

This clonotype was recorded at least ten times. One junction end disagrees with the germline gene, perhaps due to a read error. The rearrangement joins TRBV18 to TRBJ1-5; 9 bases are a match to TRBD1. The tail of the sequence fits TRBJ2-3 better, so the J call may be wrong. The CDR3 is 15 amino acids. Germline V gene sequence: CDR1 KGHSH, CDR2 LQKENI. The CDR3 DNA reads TGTGCCAGCTCCCCACAGGGGGCGAGCAATCAGCCCCAGTATTTT. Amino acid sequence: CASSPQGASNQPQYF.

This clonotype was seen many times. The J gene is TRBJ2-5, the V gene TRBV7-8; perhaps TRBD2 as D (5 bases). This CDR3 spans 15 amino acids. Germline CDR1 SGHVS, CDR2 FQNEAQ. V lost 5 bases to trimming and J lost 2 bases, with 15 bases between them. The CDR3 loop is CASSPPLQRQETQYF. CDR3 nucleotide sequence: TGTGCCAGCAGCCCGCCCCTCCAGCGGCAAGAGACCCAGTACTTC.

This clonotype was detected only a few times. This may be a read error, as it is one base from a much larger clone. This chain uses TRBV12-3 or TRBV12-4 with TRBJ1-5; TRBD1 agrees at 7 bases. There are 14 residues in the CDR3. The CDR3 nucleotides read TGTGCCAGCAGTTACAGGGGAGGCAATCAGCCCCAGAATTTT. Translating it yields CASSYRGGNQPQNF.

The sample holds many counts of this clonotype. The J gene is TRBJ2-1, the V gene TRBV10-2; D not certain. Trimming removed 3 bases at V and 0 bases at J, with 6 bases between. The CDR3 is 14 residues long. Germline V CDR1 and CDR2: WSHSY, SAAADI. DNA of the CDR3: TGCGCCAGCAGTGACAGGAGCTCCTACAATGAGCAGTTCTTC. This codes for CASSDRSSYNEQFF.

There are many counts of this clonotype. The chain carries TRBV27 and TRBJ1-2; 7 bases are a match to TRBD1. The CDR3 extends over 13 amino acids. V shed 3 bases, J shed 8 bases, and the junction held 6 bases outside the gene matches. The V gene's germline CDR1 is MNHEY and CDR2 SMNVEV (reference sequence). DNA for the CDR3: TGTGCCAGCAGTTTCCGGGACAGAAAAGGCTACACCTTC. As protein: CASSFRDRKGYTF.

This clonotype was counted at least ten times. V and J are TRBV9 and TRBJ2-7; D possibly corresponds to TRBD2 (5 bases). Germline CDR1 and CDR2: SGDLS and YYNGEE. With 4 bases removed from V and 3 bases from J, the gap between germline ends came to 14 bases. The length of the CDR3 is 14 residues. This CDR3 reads CASSIHGEYYEQYF. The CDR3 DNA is TGTGCCAGCAGCATACACGGGGAGTACTACGAGCAGTACTTC.

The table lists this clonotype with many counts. The CDR3 region has the DNA TGTGCCATCAGTGAGGACAGGGGGAGAGAGACCCAGTACTTC. This sequence encodes CAISEDRGRETQYF. The V call is TRBV10-3, the J call TRBJ2-5; 9 positions match TRBD1. V lost 2 bases, J lost 4 bases, and 2 bases stayed unmatched. The CDR3 totals 14 residues. The germline gives CDR1 ENHRY, CDR2 SYGVKD.

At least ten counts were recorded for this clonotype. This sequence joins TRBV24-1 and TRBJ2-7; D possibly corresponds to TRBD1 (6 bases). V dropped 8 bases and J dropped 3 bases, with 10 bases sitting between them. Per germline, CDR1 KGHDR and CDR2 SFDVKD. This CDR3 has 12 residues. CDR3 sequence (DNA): TGTGCCACCAACCGCAGGGGCTACGAGCAGTACTTC. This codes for CATNRRGYEQYF.